This T cell receptor beta chain was recovered during a study of blood T cell repertoires in COVID-19. In the study overall: Acute-phase and convalescent COVID-19 samples originated in the United States, Italy and Spain. In each case, the material was cDNA or gDNA derived from T cells, B-cell-depleted T cells, or PBMCs.

CDR1 and CDR2 from the germline V gene are LNHDA and SQIVND (reference sequence). The trim removed 6 bases at V and 6 bases at J, leaving 7 bases unmatched. The CDR3 covers 14 residues. As handled by the study authors: The authors estimated nucleated cell counts from reference gene primer amplification. Sequencing used immunoSEQ multiplex PCR; TCRdb keeps in-frame clones, though not all of them. For V, J and clone size, that table is used; D and trimming come from the DNA. Of roughly 79,000 clones listed, 84% were seen once; the top ten hold roughly 4%. Sequencing input: peripheral blood. V and J are TRBV19 and TRBJ2-1, with TRBD2 matching over 8 bases. This clonotype was sampled from a man aged 50-60 years with acute or convalescent COVID-19. For the CDR3, the DNA is TGTGCCAGTAGCTCAGCGGGAGCCGGCAATGAGCAGTTCTTC. Translating gives CASSSAGAGNEQFF.